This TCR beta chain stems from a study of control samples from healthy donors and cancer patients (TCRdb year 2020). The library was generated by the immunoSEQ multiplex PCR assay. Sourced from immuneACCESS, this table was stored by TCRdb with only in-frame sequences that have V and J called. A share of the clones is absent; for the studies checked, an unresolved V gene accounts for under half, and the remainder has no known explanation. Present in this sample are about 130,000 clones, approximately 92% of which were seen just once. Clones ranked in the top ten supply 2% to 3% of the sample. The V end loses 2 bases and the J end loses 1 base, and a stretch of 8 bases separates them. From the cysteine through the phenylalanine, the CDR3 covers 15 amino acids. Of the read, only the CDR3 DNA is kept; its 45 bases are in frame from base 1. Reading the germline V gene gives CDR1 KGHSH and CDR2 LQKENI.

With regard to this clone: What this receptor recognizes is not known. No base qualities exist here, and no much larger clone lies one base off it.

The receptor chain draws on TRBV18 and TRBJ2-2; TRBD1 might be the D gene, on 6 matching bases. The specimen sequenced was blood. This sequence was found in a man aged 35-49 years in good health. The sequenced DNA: TGTGCCAGCTCACCAACACAGGGGAACACCGGGGAGCTGTTTTTT. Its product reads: CASSPTQGNTGELFF.